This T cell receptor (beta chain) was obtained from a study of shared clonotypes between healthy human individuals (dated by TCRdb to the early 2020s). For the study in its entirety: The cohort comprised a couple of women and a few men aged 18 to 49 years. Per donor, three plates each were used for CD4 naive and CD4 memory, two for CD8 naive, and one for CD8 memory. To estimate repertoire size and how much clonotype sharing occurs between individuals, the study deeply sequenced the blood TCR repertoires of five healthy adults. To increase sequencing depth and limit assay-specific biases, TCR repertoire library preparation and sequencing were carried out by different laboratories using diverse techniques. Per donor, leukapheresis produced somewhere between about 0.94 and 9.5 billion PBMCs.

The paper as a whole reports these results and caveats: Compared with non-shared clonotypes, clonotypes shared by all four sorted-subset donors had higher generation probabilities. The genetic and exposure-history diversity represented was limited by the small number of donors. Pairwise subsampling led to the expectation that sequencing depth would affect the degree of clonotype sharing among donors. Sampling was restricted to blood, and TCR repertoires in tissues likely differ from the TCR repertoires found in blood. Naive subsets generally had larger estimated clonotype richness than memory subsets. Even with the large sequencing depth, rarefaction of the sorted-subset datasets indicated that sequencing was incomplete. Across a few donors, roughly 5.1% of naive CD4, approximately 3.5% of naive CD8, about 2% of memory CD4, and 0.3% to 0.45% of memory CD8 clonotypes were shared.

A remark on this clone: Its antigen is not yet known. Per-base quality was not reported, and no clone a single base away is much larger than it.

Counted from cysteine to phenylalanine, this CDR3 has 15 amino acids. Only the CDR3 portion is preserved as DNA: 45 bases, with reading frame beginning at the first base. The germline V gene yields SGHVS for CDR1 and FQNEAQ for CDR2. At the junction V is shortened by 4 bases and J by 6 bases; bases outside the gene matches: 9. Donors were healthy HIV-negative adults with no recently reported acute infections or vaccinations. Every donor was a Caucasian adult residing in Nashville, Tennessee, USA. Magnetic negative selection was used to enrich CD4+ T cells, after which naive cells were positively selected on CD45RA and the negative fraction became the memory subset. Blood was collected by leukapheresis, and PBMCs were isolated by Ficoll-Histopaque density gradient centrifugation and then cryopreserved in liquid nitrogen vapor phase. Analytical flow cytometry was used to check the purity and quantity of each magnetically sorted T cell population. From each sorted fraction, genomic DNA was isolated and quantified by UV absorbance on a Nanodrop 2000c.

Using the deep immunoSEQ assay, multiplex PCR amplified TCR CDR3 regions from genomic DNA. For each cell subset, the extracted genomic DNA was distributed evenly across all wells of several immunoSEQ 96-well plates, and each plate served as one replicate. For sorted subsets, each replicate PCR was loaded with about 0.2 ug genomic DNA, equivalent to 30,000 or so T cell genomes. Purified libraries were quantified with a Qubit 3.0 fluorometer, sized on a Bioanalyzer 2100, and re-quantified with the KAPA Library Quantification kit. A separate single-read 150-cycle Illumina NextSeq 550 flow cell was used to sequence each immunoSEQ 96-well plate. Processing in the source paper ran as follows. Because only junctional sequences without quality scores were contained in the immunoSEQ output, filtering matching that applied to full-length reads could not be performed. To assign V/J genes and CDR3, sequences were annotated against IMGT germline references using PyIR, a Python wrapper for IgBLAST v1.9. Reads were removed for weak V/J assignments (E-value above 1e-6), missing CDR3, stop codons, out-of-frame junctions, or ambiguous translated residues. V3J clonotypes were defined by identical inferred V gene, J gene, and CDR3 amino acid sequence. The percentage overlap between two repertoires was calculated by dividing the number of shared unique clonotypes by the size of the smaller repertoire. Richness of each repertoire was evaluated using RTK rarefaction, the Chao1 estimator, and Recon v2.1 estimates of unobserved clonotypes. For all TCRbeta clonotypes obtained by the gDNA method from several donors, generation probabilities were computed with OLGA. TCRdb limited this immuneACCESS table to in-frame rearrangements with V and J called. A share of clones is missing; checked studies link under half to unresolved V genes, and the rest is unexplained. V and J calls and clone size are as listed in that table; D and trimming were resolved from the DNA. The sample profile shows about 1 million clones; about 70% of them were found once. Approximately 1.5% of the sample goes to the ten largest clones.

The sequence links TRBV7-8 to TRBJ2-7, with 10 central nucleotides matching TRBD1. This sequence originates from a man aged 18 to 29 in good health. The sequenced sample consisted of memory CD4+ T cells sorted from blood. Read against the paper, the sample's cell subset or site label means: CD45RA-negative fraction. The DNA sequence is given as TGTGCCAGCAGCTACACCGGGACAGGGGTGCTCGAGCAGTACTTC. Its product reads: CASSYTGTGVLEQYF.